The 18 T cell receptor beta chains given below trace back to one sample, sequenced in a study of cytomegalovirus exposure and HLA in healthy donors. This PCR relied on a set of 60 Vbeta primers and 13 Jbeta primers. TCRdb's copy holds only in-frame clones and misses some; the assay was immunoSEQ multiplex PCR. The sample yields under 150,000 clones, roughly 80% seen once. The source material was PBMCs. Receptor source: a woman aged 40 to 50 in good health and CMV-seropositive.

The CDR3 DNA reads TGTGCCAGCAGTTACGGTTGGCGGACTGAAGCTTTCTTT. It yields the protein CASSYGWRTEAFF. The J gene is TRBJ1-1, the V gene TRBV6-5, with unresolved D. The V end was cut by 2 bases, the J end by 5 bases, with 9 bases between. This CDR3 contains 13 residues. The germline CDR1 and CDR2 sequences are MNHEY and SVGAGI.

This clone came up a few times. The chain links TRBV13 to TRBJ2-1, with TRBD2 matching 7 bases. The CDR3 contains 12 residues. Trimming cost V 5 bases and J 13 bases; bases outside gene matches: 8. The germline V gene encodes CDR1 PRHDT and CDR2 FYEKMQ (reference sequence). CDR3 nucleotides: TGTGCCAGCAGCGACCGTCTAGCGGCTCAGTTCTTC. Its translation: CASSDRLAAQFF.

This chain joins TRBV11-2 and TRBJ2-1; D remains unclear. The CDR3 is 15 residues long. Germline values: CDR1 SGHAT, CDR2 FQNNGV. Trimming pared 0 bases from V and 5 bases from J, leaving 11 bases between. The CDR3 DNA follows: TGTGCCAGCAGCTTAGATTACGTGCAGAACAATGAGCAGTTCTTC. Its protein product is CASSLDYVQNNEQFF.

This clone has a single count. The V gene is TRBV5-1, the J gene TRBJ1-5; tentatively, D is TRBD1 (5 bases). The CDR3 runs to 13 residues. Trimming left V 0 bases short and J 5 bases short, with 6 bases between. CDR1 and CDR2 (germline): SGHRS, YFSETQ. DNA for the CDR3: TGCGCCAGCAGCTTGGGCAGGGATCAGCCCCAGCATTTT. The encoded protein is CASSLGRDQPQHF.

This chain connects TRBV6-1 to TRBJ1-2; D call uncertain. The CDR3 length is 13 residues. The V gene lost 7 bases and the J gene lost 0 bases, with 9 bases spanning the gap. Germline V gene lookup returns CDR1 MNHNS and CDR2 SASEGT. The CDR3: CASNFVANYGYTF. The CDR3 DNA is TGTGCCAGCAATTTCGTAGCTAACTATGGCTACACCTTC.

This clone has a single count. The CDR3 DNA reads TGTGCCAGCAGCTTAGGACTAGCGGGGGGTTCTACAGATACGCAGTATTTT. This codes for CASSLGLAGGSTDTQYF. V gene TRBV7-3 combines with J gene TRBJ2-3, with 14 bases fitting TRBD2. Germline V gene data show CDR1 as SGHTA and CDR2 as FQGTGA. V was pared by 2 bases and J by 3 bases, with 4 bases of the junction left unmatched. The CDR3 loop spans 17 amino acids.

The chain has TRBV4-1 and TRBJ1-1; D not certain. Looked up from germline, CDR1 is MGHRA and CDR2 is YSYEKL. V lost 3 bases to trimming and J lost 0 bases, with 11 bases between them. The CDR3 has 15 residues. In DNA, the CDR3 is TGCGCCAGCAGCCAGTTTGGGCACATGAACACTGAAGCTTTCTTT. Encoded protein: CASSQFGHMNTEAFF.

The rearrangement links TRBV28 to TRBJ2-1, with unresolved D. V lost 7 bases and J 7 bases, leaving 17 bases between the germline ends. This CDR3 has 14 residues. From germline, CDR1 is MDHEN and CDR2 SYDVKM. The CDR3 is CASTVGSSENEQFF. CDR3 DNA sequence: TGTGCCAGCACCGTCGGGTCCTCAGAGAATGAGCAGTTCTTC.

The chain has TRBV10-3 and TRBJ2-1, with 8 bases identical to TRBD2. CDR3 size: 15 residues. Per germline, CDR1 ENHRY and CDR2 SYGVKD. J was trimmed by 0 bases and V by 7 bases; bases with no gene match: 5. In DNA form, the CDR3 reads TGTGCCATCATGACGGGGGGGAGCTCCTACAATGAGCAGTTCTTC. It is translated as CAIMTGGSSYNEQFF.

This chain uses TRBV5-4 with TRBJ2-3, with a tentative D call TRBD2 (6 bases). The length of the CDR3 is 14 residues. V was shortened by 6 bases and J by 4 bases, with 15 bases between the two germline ends. Germline CDR1 reads SGHNT; CDR2 reads YYREEE (reference sequence). The DNA for the CDR3 is TGTGCCAGCACACGGCCGGGGGTCGCAGATACGCAGTATTTT. It yields the protein CASTRPGVADTQYF.

The V call is TRBV5-6, the J call TRBJ2-3; D remains unclear. The CDR3 contains 15 residues. V gave up 0 bases and J gave up 3 bases, with 11 bases separating them. Germline V gene data show CDR1 as SGHDT and CDR2 as YYEEEE. The CDR3 DNA reads as TGTGCCAGCAGCTTGGGAGGTACACGTACAGATACGCAGTATTTT. Translating it yields CASSLGGTRTDTQYF.

J is TRBJ1-1 and V is TRBV19; D is ambiguous. V was pared by 8 bases and J by 0 bases, with 13 bases between. The CDR3 extends over 14 amino acids. The germline gives CDR1 LNHDA, CDR2 SQIVND (reference sequence). This CDR3 is CASRLSGVNTEAFF. The DNA for the CDR3 is TGTGCCAGTCGGTTATCCGGGGTGAACACTGAAGCTTTCTTT.

Only one count was recorded for this clone. The gene calls are TRBV27 and TRBJ2-3; possible D gene TRBD1, 6 bases. Germline V gives CDR1 MNHEY, CDR2 SMNVEV (reference sequence). This CDR3 spans 15 amino acids. V shed 3 bases and J shed 2 bases, with 12 bases lying between them. The CDR3 sequence: CASSLKGGFTDTQYF. Here the CDR3 DNA reads TGTGCCAGCAGTTTGAAAGGGGGATTCACAGATACGCAGTATTTT.

This rearrangement joins TRBV5-1 to TRBJ1-6; D unclear. Germline CDR1 reads SGHRS; CDR2 reads YFSETQ. Trimming took 1 base from V and 5 from J, leaving 4 bases between them. The CDR3 consists of 13 residues. DNA of the CDR3: TGCGCCAGCAGCTTGACGGATAATTCACCCCTCCACTTT. Encoded protein: CASSLTDNSPLHF.

V and J are TRBV29-1 and TRBJ1-1; D unclear. Deletions cut 7 bases from V and 7 bases from J, with 13 bases between. The CDR3 is 11 amino acids. Germline CDR1 is SQVTM and CDR2 is ANQGSEA. CDR3 bases: TGCAGCGCCCCGGGAGCAGTTGAAGCTTTCTTT. Its protein product is CSAPGAVEAFF.

The gene calls are TRBV5-5 and TRBJ1-2, with 9 bases lining up with TRBD1. The CDR3 spans 15 residues. Germline CDR1 is SGHKS and CDR2 is YYEKEE (reference sequence). Germline trimming cut 3 bases from V and 4 bases from J; bases unmatched to any gene: 7. CDR3 residues: CASSSTLTGGYGYTF. In nucleotides, the CDR3 is TGTGCCAGCAGCTCGACTCTGACAGGGGGCTATGGCTACACCTTC.

The J gene is TRBJ2-3, the V gene TRBV5-1; weak D call: TRBD1 (6 bases). Trimming pared 5 bases from V and 2 bases from J, leaving 12 bases between. From germline, CDR1 is SGHRS and CDR2 YFSETQ. The CDR3 runs to 14 residues. The CDR3 nucleotides read TGCGCCAGCAGAGGACGACAGGTCACAGATACGCAGTATTTT. Its protein product is CASRGRQVTDTQYF.

This clone occurred a few times. This chain links TRBV27 with TRBJ1-5, with D uncertain. Germline V CDR1 and CDR2: MNHEY, SMNVEV (reference sequence). Trimming pared 2 bases from V and 1 base from J, leaving 6 bases between. The CDR3 has 14 residues. In DNA form, the CDR3 reads TGTGCCAGCAGTTTAGCCGGGAGCAATCAGCCCCAGCATTTT. Encoded protein: CASSLAGSNQPQHF.